The entry that follows covers one T cell receptor beta chain sequence. The antigen is undetermined. The V end was cut by 2 bases, the J end by 1 base, with 9 bases between. The CDR3 extends over 15 amino acids. Germline CDR1 SGHTA, CDR2 FQGNSA. These data come from a study of T cell repertoires in cytomegalovirus infection. For the study at large: CMV epitopes that were recently identified and HLA-C-restricted were used alongside well-studied HLA-B-restricted ones. Indications came from public TCR beta signatures; they pointed to CMV infection and to a matching HLA type.

A single record per CDR3 protein comes from TCRdb applying MiXCR to the reads. This table holds approximately 65,000 distinct CDR3 sequences, roughly 21% found once. Study-wide findings and caveats: Identification of carriers of CMV plus the relevant HLA was achieved through cumulative public TCR beta family frequency. In two of eight donors, the top clonotype was HLA-C-restricted CMV-specific.

The sequences come from CD8+ T cells from cultured PBMCs, collected from culture after CMV antigen stimulation. This clonotype was sampled from a human donor in good health (CMV status not recorded). Some clones in this sample may be carry-over from other donors' samples. The chain employs TRBV7-2 and TRBJ2-1, with D maybe TRBD2 (5 bases). The CDR3 spells CASSLMRASYNEQFF. CDR3 sequence (DNA): TGTGCCAGCAGCTTAATGCGGGCGTCCTACAATGAGCAGTTCTTC.